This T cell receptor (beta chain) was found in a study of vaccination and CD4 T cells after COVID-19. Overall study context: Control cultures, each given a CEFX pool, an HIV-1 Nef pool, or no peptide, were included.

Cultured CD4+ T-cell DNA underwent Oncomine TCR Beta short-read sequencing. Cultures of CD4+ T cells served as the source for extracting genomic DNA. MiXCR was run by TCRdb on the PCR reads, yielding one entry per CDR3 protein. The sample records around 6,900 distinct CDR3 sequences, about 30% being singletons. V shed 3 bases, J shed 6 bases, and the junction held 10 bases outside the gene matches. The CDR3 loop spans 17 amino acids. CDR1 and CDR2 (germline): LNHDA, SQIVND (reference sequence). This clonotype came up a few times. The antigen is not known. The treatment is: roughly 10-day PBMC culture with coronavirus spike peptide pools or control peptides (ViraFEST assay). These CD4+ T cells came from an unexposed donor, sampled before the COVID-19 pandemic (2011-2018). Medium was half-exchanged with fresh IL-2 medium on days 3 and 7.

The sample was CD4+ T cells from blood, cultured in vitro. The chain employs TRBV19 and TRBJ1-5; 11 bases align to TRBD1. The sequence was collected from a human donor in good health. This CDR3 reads CASSMIGQGARGQPQHF. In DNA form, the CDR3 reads TGTGCCAGTAGTATGATAGGACAGGGGGCGAGAGGTCAGCCCCAGCATTTT.